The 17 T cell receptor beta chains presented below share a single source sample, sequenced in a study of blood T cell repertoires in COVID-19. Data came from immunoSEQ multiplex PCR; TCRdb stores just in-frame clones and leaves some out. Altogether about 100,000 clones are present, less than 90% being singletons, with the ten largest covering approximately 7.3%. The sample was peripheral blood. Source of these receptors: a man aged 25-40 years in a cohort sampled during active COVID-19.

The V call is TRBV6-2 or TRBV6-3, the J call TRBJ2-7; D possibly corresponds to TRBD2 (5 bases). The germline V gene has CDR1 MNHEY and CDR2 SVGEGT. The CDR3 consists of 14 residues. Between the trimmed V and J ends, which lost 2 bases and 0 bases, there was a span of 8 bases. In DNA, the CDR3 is TGTGCCAGCAGTTACGAGGGCGCCTCCTACGAGCAGTACTTC. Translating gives CASSYEGASYEQYF.

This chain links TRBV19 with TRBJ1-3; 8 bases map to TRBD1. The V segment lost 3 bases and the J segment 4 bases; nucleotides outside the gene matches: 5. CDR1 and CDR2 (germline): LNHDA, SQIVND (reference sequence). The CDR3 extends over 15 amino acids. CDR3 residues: CASSIQGARGNTIYF. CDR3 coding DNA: TGTGCCAGTAGTATTCAGGGGGCGCGCGGAAACACCATATATTTT.

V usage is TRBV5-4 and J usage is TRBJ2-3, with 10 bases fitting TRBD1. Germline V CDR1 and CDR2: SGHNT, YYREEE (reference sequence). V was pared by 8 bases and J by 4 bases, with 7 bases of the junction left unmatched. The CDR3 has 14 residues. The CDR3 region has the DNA TGTGCCAGTTCCCGGGACAGGGGACCAGATACGCAGTATTTT. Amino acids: CASSRDRGPDTQYF. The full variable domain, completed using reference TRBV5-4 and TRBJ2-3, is ETGVTQSPTHLIKTRGQQVTLRCSSQSGHNTVSWYQQALGQGPQFIFQYYREEENGRGNFPPRFSGLQFPNYSSELNVNALELDDSALYLCASSRDRGPDTQYFGPGTRLTVL.

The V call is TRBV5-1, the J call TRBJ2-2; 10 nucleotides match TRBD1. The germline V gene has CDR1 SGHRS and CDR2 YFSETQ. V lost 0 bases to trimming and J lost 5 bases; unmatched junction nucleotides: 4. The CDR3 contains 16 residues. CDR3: CASSLDGQGGTGELFF. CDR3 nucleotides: TGCGCCAGCAGCTTGGACGGACAGGGGGGTACCGGGGAGCTGTTTTTT.

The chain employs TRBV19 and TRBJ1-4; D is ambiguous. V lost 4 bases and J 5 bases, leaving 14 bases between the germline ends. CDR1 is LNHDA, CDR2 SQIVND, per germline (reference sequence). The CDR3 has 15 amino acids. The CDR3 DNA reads TGTGCCAGTAGTACCTCCCGGGATCCGAATGAAAAACTGTTTTTT. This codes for CASSTSRDPNEKLFF.

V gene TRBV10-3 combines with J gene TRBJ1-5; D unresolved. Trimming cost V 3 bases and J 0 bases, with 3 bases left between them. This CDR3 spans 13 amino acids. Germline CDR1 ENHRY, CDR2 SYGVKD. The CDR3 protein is CAISDGSNQPQHF. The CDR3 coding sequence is TGTGCCATCAGTGACGGTAGCAATCAGCCCCAGCATTTT.

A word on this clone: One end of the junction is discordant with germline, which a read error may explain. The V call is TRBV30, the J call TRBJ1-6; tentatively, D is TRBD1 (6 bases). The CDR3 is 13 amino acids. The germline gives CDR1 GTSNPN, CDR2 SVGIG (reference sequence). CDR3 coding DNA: TGCGCCGAGGGGGAGGGGGGGGATTCACCCCTCCACTTT. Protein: CAEGEGGDSPLHF.

The CDR3 DNA sequence: TGTGCCAGCAGCTTTGTACGGGGGGCTAGTTCACCCCTCCACTTT. Protein product: CASSFVRGASSPLHF. J is TRBJ1-6 and V is TRBV5-8; maybe TRBD1 (6 bases). The germline CDR1 and CDR2 sequences are SGHTS and YDEGEE. V lost 2 bases, J lost 9 bases, and 15 bases lay in between. This CDR3 comprises 15 residues.

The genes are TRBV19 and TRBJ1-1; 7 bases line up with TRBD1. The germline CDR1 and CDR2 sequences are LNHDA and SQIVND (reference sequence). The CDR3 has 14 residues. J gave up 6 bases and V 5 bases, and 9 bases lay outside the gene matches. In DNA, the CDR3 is TGTGCCAGTAGTTCCGACAGGGTCGTTTCTGAAGCTTTCTTT. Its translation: CASSSDRVVSEAFF.

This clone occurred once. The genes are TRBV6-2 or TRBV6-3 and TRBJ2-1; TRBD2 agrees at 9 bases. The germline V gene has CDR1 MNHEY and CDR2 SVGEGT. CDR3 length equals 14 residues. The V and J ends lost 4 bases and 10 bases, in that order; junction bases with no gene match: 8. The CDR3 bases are TGTGCCAGCAGTTTCCAGCGGGGGGCGTCAGAGCAGTTCTTC. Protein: CASSFQRGASEQFF.

CDR3 loop: CASSQGGQGRDYGYTF. The CDR3 DNA reads as TGTGCCAGCAGCCAAGGTGGACAGGGGAGGGACTATGGCTACACCTTC. V and J are TRBV3-1 (or the pseudogene TRBV3-2) and TRBJ1-2, with 9 nucleotides matching TRBD1. The CDR3 is 16 amino acids. V was clipped by 1 base and J by 3 bases; unmatched bases: 6. Germline V gives CDR1 LGHDT, CDR2 YNNKEL (reference sequence).

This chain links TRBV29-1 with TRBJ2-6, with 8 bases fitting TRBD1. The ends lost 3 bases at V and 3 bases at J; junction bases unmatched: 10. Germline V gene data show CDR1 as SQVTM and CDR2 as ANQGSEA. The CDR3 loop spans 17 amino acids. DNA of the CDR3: TGCAGCGTTGATCCCGGGACAGGAGGCTATGGGGCCAACGTCCTGACTTTC. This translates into CSVDPGTGGYGANVLTF. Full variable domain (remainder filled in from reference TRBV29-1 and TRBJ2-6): SAVISQKPSRDICQRGTSLTIQCQVDSQVTMMFWYRQQPGQSLTLIATANQGSEATYESGFVIDKFPISRPNLTFSTLTVSNMSPEDSSIYLCSVDPGTGGYGANVLTFGAGSRLTVL.

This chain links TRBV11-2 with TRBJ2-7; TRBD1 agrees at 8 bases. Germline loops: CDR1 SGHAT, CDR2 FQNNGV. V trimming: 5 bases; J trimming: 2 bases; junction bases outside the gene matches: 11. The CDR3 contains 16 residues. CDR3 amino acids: CASSKTRGTGPYEQYF. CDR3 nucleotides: TGTGCCAGCAGCAAAACCCGCGGGACAGGCCCCTACGAGCAGTACTTC.

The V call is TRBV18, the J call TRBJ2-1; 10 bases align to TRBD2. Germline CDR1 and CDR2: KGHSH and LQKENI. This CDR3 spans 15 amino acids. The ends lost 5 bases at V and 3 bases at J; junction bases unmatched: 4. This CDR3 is CASSTTSGVYNEQFF. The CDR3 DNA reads TGTGCCAGCTCAACAACTAGCGGGGTCTACAATGAGCAGTTCTTC.

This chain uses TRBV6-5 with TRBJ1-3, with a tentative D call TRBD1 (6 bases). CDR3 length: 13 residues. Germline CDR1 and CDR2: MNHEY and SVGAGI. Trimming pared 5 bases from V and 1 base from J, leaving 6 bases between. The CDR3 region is CASSTGSGNTIYF. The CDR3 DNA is TGTGCCAGCAGTACAGGGTCTGGAAACACCATATATTTT.

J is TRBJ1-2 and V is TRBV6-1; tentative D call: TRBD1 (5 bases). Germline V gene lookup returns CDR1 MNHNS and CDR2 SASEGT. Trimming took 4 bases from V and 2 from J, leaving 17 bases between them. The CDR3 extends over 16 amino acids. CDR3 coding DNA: TGTGCCAGCAGTGGACCACTGGGGCAGAGCAACTATGGCTACACCTTC. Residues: CASSGPLGQSNYGYTF.

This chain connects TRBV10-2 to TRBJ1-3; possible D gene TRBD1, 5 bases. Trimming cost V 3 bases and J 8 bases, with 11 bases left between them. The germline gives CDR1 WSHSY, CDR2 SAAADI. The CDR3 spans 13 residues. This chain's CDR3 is CASSEGREDTIYF. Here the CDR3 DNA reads TGCGCCAGCAGTGAAGGCAGGGAGGACACCATATATTTT.